What follows are 8 T cell receptor beta chains derived from one specimen sequenced in a study of graft-versus-host responses after intestinal transplantation. The assay was immunoSEQ multiplex PCR, and TCRdb's table has in-frame clones only and misses some. The table includes about 5,100 clones, around 71% detected once. Source: PBMCs, taken 300 to 340 days after intestinal transplant. Every receptor here comes from a human patient who received an intestinal transplant, so some T cells may come from the graft donor.

The rearrangement links TRBV4-3 to TRBJ1-3; D is uncertain. The CDR3 has 16 residues. Trimming took off 0 bases at V and 4 bases at J, with 13 bases between the two ends. Germline loops: CDR1 LGHNA, CDR2 YSLEER. CDR3 residues: CASSQDVNVGGNTIYF. The CDR3 region has the DNA TGCGCCAGCAGCCAAGATGTCAACGTGGGGGGAAACACCATATATTTT.

Points on this clone: The junction shows a germline mismatch at one end, possibly a read error. J is TRBJ1-4 and V is TRBV7-2, with D perhaps matching TRBD1 (5 bases). CDR1 is SGHTA and CDR2 is FQGNSA in the germline V gene. The CDR3 consists of 16 residues. Written as DNA, the CDR3 is TGCGCCAGCAGCGTCGGGGGAGGATTTACTAATGAAAAACTGTTTTTT. It translates to CASSVGGGFTNEKLFF. Variable domain in full (rest from reference TRBV7-2 and TRBJ1-4): GAGVSQSPSNKVTEKGKDVELRCDPISGHTALYWYRQSLGQGLEFLIYFQGNSAPDKSGLPSDRFSAERTGGSVSTLTIQRTQQEDSAVYLCASSVGGGFTNEKLFFGSGTQLSVL.

This clone occurred a few times. The J gene is TRBJ1-2, the V gene TRBV9, with D possibly TRBD1 on 6 matching bases. Trimming removed 3 bases from V and 8 bases from J, with 20 bases in between. Germline V gene data show CDR1 as SGDLS and CDR2 as YYNGEE. The CDR3 loop spans 15 amino acids. CDR3 region: CASSDRGAGQGGYTF. The DNA for the CDR3 is TGTGCCAGCAGCGATAGGGGGGCAGGCCAAGGAGGCTACACCTTC.

The chain recombines TRBV6-5 with TRBJ2-7; D remains unclear. There are 15 residues in the CDR3. V dropped 2 bases and J dropped 9 bases, with 20 bases sitting between them. Germline V CDR1 and CDR2: MNHEY, SVGAGI. The CDR3 sequence is CASSYSPASYDGQYF. The CDR3 DNA follows: TGTGCCAGCAGTTACAGTCCAGCCAGCTACGACGGGCAGTACTTC.

V is TRBV7-9 and J is TRBJ1-2; no definite D call. The germline V gene has CDR1 SEHNR and CDR2 FQNEAQ (reference sequence). Trimming cost V 1 base and J 8 bases, with 5 bases left between them. The CDR3 covers 11 residues. CDR3 loop: CASSLVGGYTF. DNA for the CDR3: TGTGCCAGCAGCTTAGTCGGGGGCTACACCTTC.

This clone was found a few times. The CDR3 DNA sequence: TGTGCCAGCTCTACTCCCGGGGCAGAGAACACTGAAGCTTTCTTT. Translated: CASSTPGAENTEAFF. This chain links TRBV6-5 with TRBJ1-1; perhaps TRBD1 as D (5 bases). The CDR3 totals 15 residues. V lost 8 bases, J lost 1 base, and 17 bases lay in between. Germline V gene data show CDR1 as MNHEY and CDR2 as SVGAGI.

The chain's CDR3 is CASTTPLQGVQHTQYF. Here the CDR3 DNA reads TGTGCCAGCACCACTCCATTACAGGGGGTTCAGCATACGCAGTATTTT. The rearrangement joins TRBV7-8 to TRBJ2-3; 8 bases are a match to TRBD1. J gave up 7 bases and V 7 bases, and 16 bases lay outside the gene matches. The CDR3 spans 16 residues. Germline V lookup: CDR1 SGHVS, CDR2 FQNEAQ.

CDR3 nucleotides: TGTGCCAGCAGCCCGGAGGGAGACACTGAAGCTTTCTTT. Protein sequence: CASSPEGDTEAFF. The chain joins TRBV5-5 to TRBJ1-1; no clear D gene. This CDR3 has 13 amino acids. The germline CDR1 and CDR2 sequences are SGHKS and YYEKEE (reference sequence). Trimming took 4 bases from V and 3 from J, leaving 10 bases between them.